This T cell receptor beta chain stems from a study of T cell repertoires in cytomegalovirus infection. Looking at the study overall: As its CMV epitopes, the study selected recently identified HLA-C-restricted and well-studied HLA-B-restricted targets. An indication of both CMV infection and matching HLA type came from public TCR beta signatures. The study's findings and limits: Clonotypes of TCR beta that were HLA-C-restricted and CMV-specific dominated the ex vivo response.

After removal of 1 base from V and 3 bases from J, the junction contained 2 bases not matched to a gene. The CDR3 runs 15 residues. Germline-derived CDR1 and CDR2 are LGHNA and YSLEER. A single record per CDR3 protein comes from TCRdb applying MiXCR to the reads. The sample has approximately 770,000 distinct CDR3 sequences, about 28% seen once. This clonotype has only a few counts. What it binds is unknown. This chain uses TRBV4-3 with TRBJ2-2, with 7 bases aligning to TRBD1. The sample consisted of cultured CD8+ T cells from PBMCs, taken from culture after CMV antigen stimulation. The clonotype was recovered from a human donor in good health (CMV status not recorded). Some clones in this sample may be carry-over from other donors' samples. The CDR3 is CASSQAQGHTGELFF. CDR3 nucleotides: TGCGCCAGCAGCCAAGCACAGGGGCACACCGGGGAGCTGTTTTTT.